The 4 T cell receptor beta chains below come from one sample, sequenced in a study of shared clonotypes between healthy human individuals. Profiling relied on immunoSEQ multiplex PCR, and the TCRdb table lists in-frame clones only, not all of them. The top ten hold under 0.45% of the sample, which has millions of clones, over 90% seen once. The sample consisted of naive CD4+ T cells from PBMCs. Subset in this sample: CD45RA+ positively selected. Source of these receptors: a man aged 18 to 29 in good health. Some clones in this sample may be carry-over from other donors' samples.

The CDR3 protein is CAIRAGLTVDTQYF. The CDR3 DNA reads as TGTGCCATCAGAGCGGGTCTAACTGTGGATACGCAGTATTTT. The chain combines TRBV10-3 with TRBJ2-3; D might be TRBD2 (6 bases). Germline V gene lookup returns CDR1 ENHRY and CDR2 SYGVKD. Trimming pared 6 bases from V and 6 bases from J, leaving 16 bases between. The CDR3 runs 14 residues.

The rearrangement links TRBV6-5 to TRBJ2-1; D gene ambiguous. The CDR3 has 16 amino acids. The V gene lost 2 bases and the J gene lost 3 bases, with 14 bases spanning the gap. In germline, CDR1 is MNHEY, CDR2 SVGAGI. The CDR3 DNA sequence: TGTGCCAGCAGTTACGACCCCCGGCTCCGCTACAATGAGCAGTTCTTC. Residues: CASSYDPRLRYNEQFF.

J is TRBJ1-2 and V is TRBV19; possible D gene TRBD1, 5 bases. This CDR3 is built from 15 residues. Germline V CDR1 and CDR2: LNHDA, SQIVND (reference sequence). The CDR3 here is CATIPGPGIYYGYTF. CDR3 DNA: TGTGCAACCATTCCGGGCCCAGGGATTTACTATGGCTACACCTTC.

The rearrangement uses TRBV4-1 and TRBJ2-5, with unresolved D. The germline CDR1 and CDR2 sequences are MGHRA and YSYEKL. There are 15 residues in the CDR3. Trimming removed 2 bases from V and 2 bases from J, with 12 bases in between. The CDR3 DNA is TGCGCCAGCAGCCAAAGGTGGCTACCGCAAGAGACCCAGTACTTC. Protein sequence: CASSQRWLPQETQYF.